This T cell receptor (beta chain) was found in a study of shared clonotypes between healthy human individuals. Clones were sequenced by immunoSEQ multiplex PCR, and TCRdb holds only the in-frame ones, with some missing. The table shows 2 million to 2.5 million clones, with 85% to 95% occurring only once. Germline-derived CDR1 and CDR2 are SGHRS and YFSETQ. The CDR3 contains 15 residues. V shed 4 bases and J shed 2 bases, with 16 bases lying between them. J is TRBJ2-7 and V is TRBV5-1; D remains ambiguous. The sequence came from a man aged 18-30 years in good health. Some clones in this sample may be carry-over from other donors' samples. The sequenced sample was naive CD4+ T cells from PBMCs. The sample's subset: CD45RA+ positively selected. DNA for the CDR3: TGCGCCAGCAGCCCGGGCCTACTTAGCACCTACGAGCAGTACTTC. This translates into CASSPGLLSTYEQYF. The variable domain in full, with the rest retrieved from reference TRBV5-1 and TRBJ2-7, is KAGVTQTPRYLIKTRGQQVTLSCSPISGHRSVSWYQQTPGQGLQFLFEYFSETQRNKGNFPGRFSGRQFSNSRSEMNVSTLELGDSALYLCASSPGLLSTYEQYFGPGTRLTVT.